This T cell receptor (beta chain) was sequenced during a study of beta chain features in type 1 diabetes (dated by TCRdb to 2016 to 2019). About the study as a whole: No differences in mean age, gender distribution, total cell number or subset yield were found between patients and healthy donors. Across all samples, some 99 million sorted cells were examined, and cell number per subset correlated strongly with RNA yield. The study compared the TCRB repertoires of sorted circulating CD4+ T cell subsets in recently diagnosed type 1 diabetes patients with those in matched healthy donors. Regulatory and stem cell-like memory subsets were obtained from only 8 patients and about 8 healthy donors, while naive and central memory subsets were obtained from all 30 or so donors.

From each donor, a single peripheral blood sample of around 0.12 L on average was drawn into heparinised tubes. Naive, central memory, regulatory and stem cell-like memory CD4+ T cells were sorted on a BD FACSAria II using a panel including CD45RO, CCR7, CD25, CD127, CD95 and CD27. Every sorted population had a purity above 95%. Right away, PBMCs were isolated by Lymphoprep density gradient centrifugation and were stained directly, with no culture step. Samples were stained and sorted in pairs, with one healthy donor and one patient per experiment, so that batch effects were minimized. The entire amount of isolated RNA was reverse transcribed using the High Capacity cDNA Reverse Transcription Kit, so the sequenced TCRB transcripts were expressed ones. Deep immunoSEQ sequencing was performed on naive, central memory and regulatory T cell samples, with an average of roughly 3.6 million total reads per sample. Sorted cells were lysed in RLT buffer, and RNA was extracted using DNase-treated RNeasy Micro or Mini kits according to cell number. Each cell subset was processed on its own to prevent cross-contamination, while patient and healthy donor samples were processed together. The immunoSEQ multiplex PCR was used to amplify TCRB sequences from cDNA, generating 87-bp fragments that spanned the CDR3 region. Amplicons were sequenced on the Illumina HiSeq platform. For the original study's pipeline: Synthetic template baselines were used to correct PCR bias computationally, reads within Hamming distance 2 were collapsed together, and singletons that could not be merged were discarded. Reads were aligned against IMGT to assign V, D and J genes, CDR3 length and insertions or deletions at six rearrangement sites. Within each subset, clonotype counts were normalized to sorted cell number, and only after that were true diversity and Gini coefficients computed with the tcR R package. The overlap coefficient, calculated on TCRB nucleotide sequences, was used to measure repertoire sharing. Out-of-frame TCRB sequences from naive cells were analyzed to stand in for the pre-selection repertoire. The table comes from immuneACCESS by way of TCRdb, which keeps in-frame sequences with V and J called. Part of the clones is missing from these tables; in studies checked, under half for an unresolved V gene and the rest for unknown reasons. The DNA was the basis for D and trimming; V, J and clone size are from that table. Counted in this sample were hundreds of thousands of clones; roughly 13% of them appeared once. Of the sample, around 0.022% is held by the ten largest clones.

The germline V gene gives CDR1 as SQVTM and CDR2 as ANQGSEA. The V and J ends are trimmed by 4 bases and 2 bases, leaving 12 bases between them. From cysteine to phenylalanine, the CDR3 is 13 amino acids long. CDR3 DNA is the only sequence kept; it has 39 bases, read in frame from the first base. In its sample, this clone was seen a few times. The antigen it binds to is not known. Base qualities are not provided; no much larger clone lies one nucleotide away. Beyond this particular receptor, the publication reports: At VDJ recombination sites, patients with type 1 diabetes made fewer insertions and deleted more nucleotides, a pattern implying thymic rearrangement abnormalities. Type 1 diabetes patients showed a moderate but significant shortening of TCRB CDR3 length in all four CD4+ subsets. Because the HLA sub-analyses included only small numbers of individuals, any influence of HLA type on TCRB rearrangement was left unresolved. Because cDNA was sequenced instead of genomic DNA, highly expressing activated cells could be over-represented, though the groups showed no difference in activation or CD3 levels. Naive, central memory and regulatory TCRB repertoires appeared to be more similar among patients than among healthy donors. Shorter templates might have been favored by PCR, but patient and control samples were amplified and corrected together, so both groups would have been affected equally by any skew.

This clonotype originated in a man between 18 and 35 years old with type 1 diabetes. The rearrangement combines TRBV29-1 with TRBJ2-7; the D gene is perhaps TRBD2, from 7 matching bases. Sequences were obtained from naive CD4+ T cells from blood. Sample cell subset or site, as interpreted from the label and publication: true naive CD4+ T cells. The CDR3 protein sequence reads: CSVGRGAPYEQYF. The DNA sequence is given as TGCAGCGTTGGCCGGGGGGCCCCCTACGAGCAGTACTTC.